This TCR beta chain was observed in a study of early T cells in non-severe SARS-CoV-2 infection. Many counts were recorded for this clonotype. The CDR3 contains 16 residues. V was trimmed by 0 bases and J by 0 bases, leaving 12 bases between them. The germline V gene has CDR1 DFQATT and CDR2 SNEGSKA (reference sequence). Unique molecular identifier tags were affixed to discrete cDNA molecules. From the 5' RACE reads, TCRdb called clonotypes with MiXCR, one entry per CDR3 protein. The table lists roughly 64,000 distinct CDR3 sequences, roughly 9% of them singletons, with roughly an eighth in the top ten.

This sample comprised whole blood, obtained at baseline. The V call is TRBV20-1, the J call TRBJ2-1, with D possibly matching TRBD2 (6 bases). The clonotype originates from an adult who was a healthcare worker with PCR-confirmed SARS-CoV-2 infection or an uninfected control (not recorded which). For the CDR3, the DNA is TGCAGTGCTAGAGATCCGGGACTCTTCTCCTACAATGAGCAGTTCTTC. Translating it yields CSARDPGLFSYNEQFF.